The rows below give T cell receptor beta chains drawn from one sample of a study of cytomegalovirus exposure and HLA in healthy donors. Assay: immunoSEQ multiplex PCR; the TCRdb copy retains only in-frame clones and omits some. The repertoire includes 130,000 to 150,000 clones, about 80% of them detected once, and around 4.1% sits in the top ten. The material sequenced was PBMCs. The source is a man aged 40-49 years in good health and CMV-seropositive. Both conserved end residues are part of each CDR3. A D gene is named only where the DNA matches it firmly. Clone size is given for some rows only: seen once, a few or many times, or a class if the clone is expanded.

>-|TRBJ2-3|TRBV5-1|-
CASSRERVPGIDTQYF
TGCGCCAGCAGCAGAGAGCGGGTGCCTGGGATAGATACGCAGTATTTT
>-|TRBJ2-1|TRBV30|once
CAWGLPGGPYNEQFF
TGTGCCTGGGGTCTCCCCGGGGGTCCGTACAATGAGCAGTTCTTC
>TRBD1|TRBJ1-1|TRBV7-2|-
CASSPNVGGNTEAFF
TGTGCCAGCAGCCCCAACGTAGGGGGCAACACTGAAGCTTTCTTT
>-|TRBJ1-6|TRBV7-3|-
CASSTTGNYNSPLHF
TGTGCCAGCAGCACCACAGGGAACTATAATTCACCCCTCCACTTT
>-|TRBJ1-1|TRBV7-9|-
CASSLDSAEAFF
TGTGCCAGCAGCCTTGACAGCGCTGAAGCTTTCTTT
>-|TRBJ2-7|TRBV12-5|few
CASGLTSYEQYF
TGTGCTAGTGGATTGACATCATACGAGCAGTACTTC
>TRBD2|TRBJ2-3|TRBV7-9|once
CASNAGRTSGPSTDTQYF
TGTGCCAGCAATGCCGGGAGGACTAGCGGGCCCAGCACAGATACGCAGTATTTT
>TRBD1|TRBJ2-2|TRBV5-1|-
CASSLSAGTGSGELFF
TGCGCCAGCAGCTTGAGCGCCGGGACAGGGTCCGGGGAGCTGTTTTTT
>TRBD1|TRBJ1-5|TRBV7-2|-
CASSADRAFSNQPQHF
TGTGCCAGCAGCGCCGACAGGGCTTTCAGCAATCAGCCCCAGCATTTT
>-|TRBJ2-3|TRBV4-1|medium-sized
CASSQDLPTASTDTQYF
TGCGCCAGCAGCCAAGATCTACCGACAGCTAGCACAGATACGCAGTATTTT
>TRBD1|TRBJ1-2|TRBV7-2|-
CASSRGQGMDGYTF
TGTGCCAGCAGCCGCGGACAGGGGATGGATGGCTACACCTTC
>-|TRBJ2-3|TRBV5-1|-
CASSIQGTSTDTQYF
TGCGCCAGCAGCATACAGGGGACTAGCACAGATACGCAGTATTTT
>TRBD2|TRBJ2-1|TRBV27|-
CASSNGAGGPYEQFF
TGTGCCAGCAGTAACGGGGCGGGGGGGCCGTATGAGCAGTTCTTC
>-|TRBJ2-1|TRBV6-4|-
CASRPKSRLSGEQFF
TGTGCCAGCAGACCAAAGAGCCGGTTGTCGGGTGAGCAGTTCTTC
>TRBD1|TRBJ2-7|TRBV27|-
CASSERPGQIYEQYF
TGTGCCAGCAGCGAACGTCCGGGACAGATTTACGAGCAGTACTTC
>TRBD2|TRBJ2-1|TRBV30|-
CAWSLAGLSYNEQFF
TGTGCCTGGAGCCTAGCGGGACTTTCCTACAATGAGCAGTTCTTC
>TRBD1|TRBJ1-4|TRBV4-2|-
CASSQDRGRTEKLFF
TGTGCCAGCAGCCAAGACAGGGGGCGAACCGAAAAACTGTTTTTT
>-|TRBJ1-1|TRBV27|-
CASRDSQRQAFF
TGTGCCAGTCGGGACTCCCAGAGGCAAGCTTTCTTT
>-|TRBJ1-2|TRBV5-1|-
CASSLDGPGGGYTF
TGCGCCAGCAGCTTGGATGGCCCGGGCGGGGGCTACACCTTC
>TRBD1|TRBJ2-7|TRBV10-3|-
CAISESTGTDQSYF
TGTGCCATCAGTGAGTCGACGGGGACAGACCAGAGTTACTTC
>-|TRBJ2-7|TRBV11-2|once
CASSLLLSYEQYF
TGTGCCAGCAGCTTGCTTCTTTCCTACGAGCAGTACTTC
>-|TRBJ2-5|TRBV5-1|-
CASSLSRGQETQYF
TGCGCCAGCAGCTTGAGCCGGGGACAAGAGACCCAGTACTTC
>-|TRBJ1-1|TRBV13|-
CASTHAGVKAFF
TGTGCCAGCACTCATGCGGGGGTTAAAGCTTTCTTT
>-|TRBJ2-2|TRBV7-9|-
CASSSHIPGENTGELFF
TGTGCCAGCAGCTCCCATATACCAGGGGAGAACACCGGGGAGCTGTTTTTT
>TRBD1|TRBJ1-4|TRBV30|few
CALQGQSGEKLFF
TGTGCCTTGCAGGGACAGAGCGGTGAAAAACTGTTTTTT
>-|TRBJ2-1|TRBV11-2|-
CASRLAGRGHVNEQFF
TGTGCCAGCAGGTTAGCGGGCAGGGGGCACGTCAATGAGCAGTTCTTC
>TRBD1|TRBJ2-7|TRBV5-5|-
CASSLRPGQGRVEQYF
TGTGCCAGCAGCCTAAGACCGGGACAGGGGCGGGTCGAGCAGTACTTC
>-|TRBJ2-7|TRBV6-1|-
CATETRDSYEQYF
TGTGCCACGGAGACGCGGGATTCCTACGAGCAGTACTTC
>TRBD1|TRBJ1-1|TRBV5-1|-
CASSGGTGEDTEAFF
TGCGCCAGCAGCGGGGGGACAGGGGAGGACACTGAAGCTTTCTTT
>-|TRBJ1-2|TRBV19|-
CASSPDSTYGYTF
TGTGCCAGTAGCCCCGACAGCACCTATGGCTACACCTTC
>TRBD1|TRBJ1-2|TRBV6-5|-
CASCLQTGGLSGYTF
TGTGCCAGCTGCCTCCAAACAGGGGGATTGTCTGGCTACACCTTC
>TRBD1|TRBJ1-1|TRBV6-6|-
CASSYYRTGENTEAFF
TGTGCCAGCAGTTACTACCGGACAGGTGAGAACACTGAAGCTTTCTTT
>-|TRBJ1-2|TRBV10-3|-
CAISEGVTGLGYGYTF
TGTGCCATCAGTGAGGGGGTGACAGGCCTCGGCTATGGCTACACCTTC
>-|TRBJ2-1|TRBV5-1|-
CASSFPSNEQFF
TGCGCCAGCAGCTTCCCCAGCAATGAGCAGTTCTTC
>-|TRBJ2-7|TRBV11-3|-
CASSLLRVPLEQYF
TGTGCCAGCAGCTTACTCAGGGTACCCCTGGAGCAGTACTTC